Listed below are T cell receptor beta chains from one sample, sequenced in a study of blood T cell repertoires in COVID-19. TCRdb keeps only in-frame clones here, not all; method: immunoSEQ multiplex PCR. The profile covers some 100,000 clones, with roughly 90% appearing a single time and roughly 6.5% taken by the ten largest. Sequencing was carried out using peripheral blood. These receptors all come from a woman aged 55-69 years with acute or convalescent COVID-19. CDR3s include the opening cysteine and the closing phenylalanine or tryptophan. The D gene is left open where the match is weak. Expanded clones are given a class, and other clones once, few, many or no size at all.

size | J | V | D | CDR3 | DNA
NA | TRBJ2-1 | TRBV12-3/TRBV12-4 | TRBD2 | CASRLAGGHEQFF | TGTGCCAGCAGACTAGCGGGAGGCCACGAGCAGTTCTTC
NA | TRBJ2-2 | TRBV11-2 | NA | CASSPGLNTGELFF | TGTGCCAGCAGCCCCGGACTTAACACCGGGGAGCTGTTTTTT
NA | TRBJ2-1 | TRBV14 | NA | CASSQGFRTTNNEQFF | TGTGCCAGCAGCCAAGGTTTCAGGACTACTAACAATGAGCAGTTCTTC
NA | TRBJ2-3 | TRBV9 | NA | CASSVLTKDTQYF | TGTGCCAGCAGCGTACTCACAAAAGATACGCAGTATTTT
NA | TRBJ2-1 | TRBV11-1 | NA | CASSLGDRHNEQFF | TGTGCCAGCAGCTTAGGAGACAGACACAATGAGCAGTTCTTC
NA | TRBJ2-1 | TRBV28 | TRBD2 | CASSLEALGAGVKNEQFF | TGTGCCAGCAGTTTAGAGGCATTGGGAGCGGGAGTTAAGAATGAGCAGTTCTTC
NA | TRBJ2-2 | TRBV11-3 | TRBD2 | CASSRSSGDTGELFF | TGTGCCAGCAGCCGTTCTAGCGGCGACACCGGGGAGCTGTTTTTT
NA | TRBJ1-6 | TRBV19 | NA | CASSSPPGTAYNSPLHF | TGTGCCAGTAGCTCACCCCCTGGGACTGCCTATAATTCACCCCTCCACTTT
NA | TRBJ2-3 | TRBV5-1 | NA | CASRAVAGLSTDTQYF | TGCGCCAGCCGAGCGGTGGCGGGATTGAGCACAGATACGCAGTATTTT
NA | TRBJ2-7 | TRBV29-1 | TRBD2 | CSVDVAGGYEQYF | TGCAGCGTTGATGTGGCGGGAGGCTACGAGCAGTACTTC
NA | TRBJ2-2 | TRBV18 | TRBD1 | CASSPTGMGAGELFF | TGTGCCAGCTCACCGACAGGGATGGGGGCCGGGGAGCTGTTTTTT
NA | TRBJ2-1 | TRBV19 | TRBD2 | CASKPLAGASHEQFF | TGTGCCAGTAAACCCTTAGCGGGAGCTTCCCATGAGCAGTTCTTC
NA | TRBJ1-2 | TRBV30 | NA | CAWRRLGYGYTF | TGTGCCTGGAGGAGGCTAGGCTATGGCTACACCTTC
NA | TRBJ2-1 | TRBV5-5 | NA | CASRSVDPYNEQFF | TGTGCCAGCAGGAGCGTTGACCCCTACAATGAGCAGTTCTTC
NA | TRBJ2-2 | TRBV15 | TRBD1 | CATREPGTGGANTGELFF | TGTGCCACCAGAGAACCCGGGACAGGGGGCGCGAACACCGGGGAGCTGTTTTTT
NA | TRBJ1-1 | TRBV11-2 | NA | CASSLSGGMNTEAFF | TGTGCCAGCAGCTTAAGTGGGGGGATGAACACTGAAGCTTTCTTT
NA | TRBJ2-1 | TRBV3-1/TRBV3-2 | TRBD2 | CASSQVAGGENEQFF | TGTGCCAGCAGCCAAGTGGCGGGAGGGGAAAATGAGCAGTTCTTC
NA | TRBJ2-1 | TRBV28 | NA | CASSRGWIEQFF | TGTGCCAGCAGTCGAGGGTGGATCGAGCAGTTCTTC
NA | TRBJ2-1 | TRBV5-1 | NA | CASSLGASSYNEQFF | TGCGCCAGCAGCTTGGGCGCGAGCTCCTACAATGAGCAGTTCTTC
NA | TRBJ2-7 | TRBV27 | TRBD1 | CASSLPGTGAREQYF | TGTGCCAGCAGTTTACCCGGGACAGGGGCGCGGGAGCAGTACTTC
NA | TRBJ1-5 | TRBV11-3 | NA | CASSLDHLGLQHF | TGTGCCAGCAGCTTAGATCACCTTGGCCTTCAGCATTTT
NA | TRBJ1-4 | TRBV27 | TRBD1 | CASSLWTGSNEKLFF | TGTGCCAGCAGTTTATGGACAGGGTCAAATGAAAAACTGTTTTTT
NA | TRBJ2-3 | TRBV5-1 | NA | CASSSASGLGIDTQYF | TGCGCCAGCAGCTCGGCGTCAGGGTTGGGTATAGATACGCAGTATTTT
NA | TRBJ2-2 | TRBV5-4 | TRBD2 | CASSLESSGRPGELFF | TGTGCCAGCAGCTTGGAGTCTAGCGGGAGACCCGGGGAGCTGTTTTTT
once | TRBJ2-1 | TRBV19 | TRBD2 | CASRLAGVRNEQFF | TGTGCCAGTAGGTTAGCGGGGGTAAGGAATGAGCAGTTCTTC
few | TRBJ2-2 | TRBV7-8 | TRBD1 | CASSLRQGAATGELFF | TGTGCCAGCAGCCTCCGACAGGGGGCTGCCACCGGGGAGCTGTTTTTT
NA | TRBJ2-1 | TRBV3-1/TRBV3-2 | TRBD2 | CASSQERLAGVSGEQFF | TGTGCCAGCAGCCAAGAAAGGCTAGCGGGAGTATCGGGTGAGCAGTTCTTC
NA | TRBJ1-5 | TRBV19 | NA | CASSKGTQNSNQPQHF | TGTGCCAGTAGTAAAGGGACACAAAATAGCAATCAGCCCCAGCATTTT
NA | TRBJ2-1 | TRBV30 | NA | CAWRRYNEQFF | TGTGCCTGGAGGAGGTACAATGAGCAGTTCTTC
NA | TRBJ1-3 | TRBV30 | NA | CACQTGSAGNTIYF | TGTGCCTGCCAGACAGGATCTGCTGGAAACACCATATATTTT
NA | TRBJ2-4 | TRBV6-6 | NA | CASSYSGDIQYF | TGTGCCAGCAGTTATAGCGGCGACATTCAGTACTTC
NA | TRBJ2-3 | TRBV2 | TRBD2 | CASSEALRTSGKLDTQYF | TGTGCCAGCAGTGAAGCGCTCCGGACTAGCGGGAAATTAGATACGCAGTATTTT
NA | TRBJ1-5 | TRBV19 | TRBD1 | CASSIHLTGLIQPQHF | TGTGCCAGTAGTATTCACTTGACAGGGTTAATTCAGCCCCAGCATTTT
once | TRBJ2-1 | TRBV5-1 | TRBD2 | CASSSGLAGDNEQFF | TGCGCCAGCAGCTCGGGACTAGCGGGGGACAATGAGCAGTTCTTC
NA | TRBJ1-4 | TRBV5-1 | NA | CASSLEAGGEKLFF | TGCGCCAGCAGCTTGGAGGCGGGGGGTGAAAAACTGTTTTTT
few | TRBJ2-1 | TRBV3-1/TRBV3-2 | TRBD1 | CASSHSPGTGGSEQFF | TGTGCCAGCAGCCACTCGCCCGGGACAGGGGGTAGTGAGCAGTTCTTC
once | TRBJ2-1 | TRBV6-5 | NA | CASSHPRNEQFF | TGTGCCAGCAGTCACCCGCGCAATGAGCAGTTCTTC